The clone carrying this TCR beta chain is a singleton in its sample. What it binds is unknown. The data belong to a study of cytomegalovirus exposure and HLA in healthy donors. With 4 bases clipped from V and 3 bases from J, the junction kept 18 bases outside the gene matches. The CDR3 is made up of 20 amino acids. The germline V gene encodes CDR1 MNHNS and CDR2 SASEGT. Study-wide points: TCR beta sequences reportedly predicted the HLA-A and HLA-B alleles of most subjects accurately. It was reported in a later analysis that an Asian-associated ancestry cluster showed fewer N-insertions than the roughly 710-donor mean. It was reported that the classifier diagnosed cytomegalovirus status with high specificity and sensitivity in both the original and validation cohorts.

60 Vbeta and 13 Jbeta primers were used in PCR. Profiled with immunoSEQ multiplex PCR; TCRdb holds only in-frame clones, not every one. This table has 160,000 or so clones, roughly 80% appearing once. V and J are TRBV6-1 and TRBJ1-4, with 9 bases aligning to TRBD1. Sample: PBMCs. The TCR was taken from a man aged 25 to 40 in good health and CMV-seronegative. The CDR3 DNA reads as TGTGCCAGCAGTGCACGCGGGACAGGGCAGGAGTTCGTGGCTAATGAAAAACTGTTTTTT. It specifies CASSARGTGQEFVANEKLFF.